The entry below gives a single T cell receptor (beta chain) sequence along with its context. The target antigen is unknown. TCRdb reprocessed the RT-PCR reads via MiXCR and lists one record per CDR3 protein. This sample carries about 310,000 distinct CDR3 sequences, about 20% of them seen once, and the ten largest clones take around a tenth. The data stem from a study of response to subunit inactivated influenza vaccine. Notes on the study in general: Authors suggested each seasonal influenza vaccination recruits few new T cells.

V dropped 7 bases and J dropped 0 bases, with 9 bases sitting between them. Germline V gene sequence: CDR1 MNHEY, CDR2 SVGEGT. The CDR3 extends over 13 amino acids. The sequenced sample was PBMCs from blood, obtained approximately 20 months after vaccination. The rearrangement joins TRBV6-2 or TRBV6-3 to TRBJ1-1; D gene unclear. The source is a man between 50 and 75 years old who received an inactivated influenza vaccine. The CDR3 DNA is TGTGCCAGCACCACCCCCATGAACACTGAAGCTTTCTTT. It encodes CASTTPMNTEAFF.